A single sample is the source of the 22 T cell receptor beta chains below, sequenced in a study of blood T cell repertoires in COVID-19. Produced via immunoSEQ multiplex PCR; TCRdb's table is partial and in-frame only. The table includes 90,000 to 120,000 clones, 75% to 95% detected once. Sequencing used peripheral blood. The receptors derive from a woman in her 30s with acute or convalescent COVID-19.

The chain is built from TRBV27 and TRBJ2-5; 14 nucleotides align to TRBD2. The CDR3 loop spans 15 amino acids. The germline V gene encodes CDR1 MNHEY and CDR2 SMNVEV (reference sequence). V was pared by 5 bases and J by 11 bases, with 10 bases of the junction left unmatched. The CDR3 DNA reads as TGTGCCAGCAGTACCCGTCGACTAGCGGGGGGGACACAGTACTTC. Its translation: CASSTRRLAGGTQYF.

The rearrangement uses TRBV10-3 and TRBJ2-2, with a possible D match to TRBD1 (5 bases). Germline lookup yields CDR1 ENHRY and CDR2 SYGVKD. V lost 4 bases and J 3 bases, leaving 6 bases between the germline ends. The CDR3 has 13 residues. The CDR3 loop reads CAISAGYTGELFF. The CDR3 nucleotides read TGTGCCATCAGTGCAGGGTACACCGGGGAGCTGTTTTTT.

This clone came up once. The CDR3 bases are TGTGCCAGCAGCTCCAGGGGATCCAAAAACATTCAGTACTTC. This codes for CASSSRGSKNIQYF. The V gene is TRBV5-8, the J gene TRBJ2-4; perhaps TRBD1 as D (6 bases). The germline V and J ends were trimmed by 3 bases and 2 bases, with 9 bases remaining between them. CDR1 is SGHTS, CDR2 YDEGEE, per germline. The CDR3 extends over 14 amino acids.

The chain has TRBV7-2 and TRBJ1-2; 7 nucleotides align to TRBD1. V shed 1 base and J 5 bases; nucleotides not matched to a gene: 4. Germline V gene data show CDR1 as SGHTA and CDR2 as FQGNSA. The CDR3 covers 14 residues. CDR3: CASSLETGVYGYTF. CDR3 nucleotide sequence: TGTGCCAGCAGCTTAGAAACAGGGGTTTATGGCTACACCTTC.

The chain links TRBV4-1 to TRBJ2-1, with 9 bases lining up with TRBD1. The CDR3 extends over 15 amino acids. The junction had 9 bases not matched to a gene; V was cut back by 4 bases and J by 8 bases. CDR1 MGHRA and CDR2 YSYEKL come from the germline V gene. DNA of the CDR3: TGCGCCAGCAGCCCCCGGGACAGGGTTTTTCATGAGCAGTTCTTC. This codes for CASSPRDRVFHEQFF.

This clone was observed a single time. V gene TRBV7-8 combines with J gene TRBJ1-2; a weak D match, TRBD1 (5 bases). The germline CDR1 and CDR2 sequences are SGHVS and FQNEAQ. The CDR3 totals 16 residues. Trimming removed 0 bases from V and 6 bases from J, with 17 bases in between. As DNA, the CDR3 is TGTGCCAGCAGCTTAGCGATTCCAGGGTTTGAAGATGGCTACACCTTC. This gives the protein CASSLAIPGFEDGYTF.

This clone was found once. CDR3 sequence (DNA): TGTGCCACCAGCAAACTCGACAGGGAATCTCAGCCCCAGCATTTT. It encodes CATSKLDRESQPQHF. The J gene is TRBJ1-5, the V gene TRBV15, with TRBD1 matching 7 bases. V shed 4 bases, J shed 6 bases, and the junction held 9 bases outside the gene matches. Germline CDR1 reads LNHNV; CDR2 reads YYDKDF (reference sequence). The CDR3 spans 15 residues.

This chain links TRBV3-1 (or the pseudogene TRBV3-2) with TRBJ2-7; 8 bases are a match to TRBD1. Germline CDR1 is LGHDT and CDR2 is YNNKEL (reference sequence). Losses at the gene ends were 3 bases for V and 5 bases for J; bases not matched to a gene: 9. The length of the CDR3 is 15 residues. The DNA of the CDR3 is TGTGCCAGCAGCCACCCCGGACAGGGAGGTCACGAGCAGTACTTC. This sequence encodes CASSHPGQGGHEQYF.

The genes are TRBV5-4 and TRBJ2-7, with 11 bases fitting TRBD2. CDR3 length equals 14 residues. CDR1 is SGHNT and CDR2 is YYREEE in the germline V gene (reference sequence). V shed 3 bases, J shed 5 bases, and the junction held 4 bases outside the gene matches. The CDR3 sequence: CASSSTSGDHEQYF. As DNA, the CDR3 is TGTGCCAGCAGCTCGACTAGCGGGGATCACGAGCAGTACTTC.

V gene TRBV19 combines with J gene TRBJ2-7; TRBD1 is a possible D gene (6 bases). Trimming took off 5 bases at V and 4 bases at J, with 18 bases between the two ends. The CDR3 has 15 amino acids. Germline CDR1 reads LNHDA; CDR2 reads SQIVND (reference sequence). CDR3 sequence reads: CASSLRGDTPYEQYF. The CDR3 nucleotides are TGTGCCAGTAGTCTACGAGGGGACACACCGTACGAGCAGTACTTC.

The rearrangement links TRBV6-2 or TRBV6-3 to TRBJ1-1; D may be TRBD1 (6 bases). Trimming took off 1 base at V and 10 bases at J, with 16 bases between the two ends. Germline loops: CDR1 MNHEY, CDR2 SVGEGT. CDR3 length: 14 residues. For the CDR3, the DNA is TGTGCCAGCAGTTACTACGGGACAACCTCGGGAGCTTTCTTT. Its protein is CASSYYGTTSGAFF.

The CDR3 bases are TGTGCCAGTAGTGTGACGGCGGCCGGTGAAAAACTGTTTTTT. This sequence encodes CASSVTAAGEKLFF. The chain combines TRBV19 with TRBJ1-4; D gene ambiguous. CDR3 size: 14 residues. V dropped 5 bases and J dropped 7 bases, with 14 bases sitting between them. Per germline, CDR1 LNHDA and CDR2 SQIVND (reference sequence).

The V call is TRBV28, the J call TRBJ2-7, with 7 bases matching TRBD2. The CDR3 is made up of 14 amino acids. J gave up 4 bases and V 6 bases, and 9 bases lay outside the gene matches. Germline CDR1 reads MDHEN; CDR2 reads SYDVKM. CDR3 in amino acids: CASRFQAGPYEQYF. The CDR3 region has the DNA TGTGCCAGCAGGTTTCAAGCGGGGCCATACGAGCAGTACTTC.

The chain uses TRBV7-6 and TRBJ1-1; weak D call: TRBD1 (6 bases). The CDR3 sequence is 15 residues long. Trimming took 5 bases from V and 4 from J, leaving 17 bases between them. From germline, CDR1 is SGHVS and CDR2 FNYEAQ. The CDR3: CASSPRGGAPTEAFF. The CDR3, as DNA: TGTGCCAGCAGCCCCCGGGGGGGGGCGCCCACTGAAGCTTTCTTT.

V and J are TRBV25-1 and TRBJ2-7; D is perhaps TRBD1 (6 bases). Germline CDR1 and CDR2: MGHDK and SYGVNS. The ends were cut back, 3 bases at V and 5 bases at J, with 11 bases in the middle. The CDR3 contains 13 residues. CDR3 in DNA: TGTGCCAGCAGTGACAGGGGAGAAGACGAGCAGTACTTC. Protein product: CASSDRGEDEQYF.

The chain carries TRBV12-3 or TRBV12-4 and TRBJ1-5; D gene uncertain. This CDR3 is 12 amino acids long. V was cut by 0 bases and J by 5 bases, with 2 bases left in between. The CDR3 protein is CASSLAYQPQHF. The CDR3 region has the DNA TGTGCCAGCAGTTTAGCCTATCAGCCCCAGCATTTT.

This chain uses TRBV6-2 or TRBV6-3 with TRBJ2-3, with D possibly being TRBD2 (6 bases). V lost 2 bases, J lost 1 base, and 19 bases lay in between. This CDR3 has 18 residues. Germline values: CDR1 MNHEY, CDR2 SVGEGT. CDR3 nucleotide sequence: TGTGCCAGCAGTTACCACCCTACCTCGGGGGAGCGCACAGATACGCAGTATTTT. It translates to CASSYHPTSGERTDTQYF.

The chain uses TRBV28 and TRBJ2-1, with 8 bases fitting TRBD2. The CDR3 loop spans 13 amino acids. V shed 8 bases, J shed 7 bases, and the junction held 7 bases outside the gene matches. CDR1 is MDHEN and CDR2 is SYDVKM in the germline V gene. The CDR3 sequence is CASGWLAGNEQFF. CDR3 sequence (DNA): TGTGCCAGCGGGTGGTTAGCGGGAAATGAGCAGTTCTTC. Drawing the rest from reference TRBV28 and TRBJ2-1, the complete variable domain is DVKVTQSSRYLVKRTGEKVFLECVQDMDHENMFWYRQDPGLGLRLIYFSYDVKMKEKGDIPEGYSVSREKKERFSLILESASTNQTSMYLCASGWLAGNEQFFGPGTRLTVL.

The V gene is TRBV5-8, the J gene TRBJ1-2, with 7 bases aligning to TRBD1. The trim removed 3 bases at V and 7 bases at J, leaving 12 bases unmatched. This CDR3 region has 15 residues. The germline gives CDR1 SGHTS, CDR2 YDEGEE. CDR3 in DNA: TGTGCCAGCAGCTGGGCTAAACAGGGGACTAGTGGCTACACCTTC. Its translation: CASSWAKQGTSGYTF.

Comment on this clone: A junction end diverges from the germline sequence, so it may reflect a read error. V usage is TRBV10-3 and J usage is TRBJ1-1, with TRBD1 matching over 10 bases. The V gene's germline CDR1 is ENHRY and CDR2 SYGVKD. This CDR3 is built from 15 residues. In DNA, the CDR3 is TGTGCCATCAGAGATGAGGGACAGGGGAACGCTGAAGCTTTCTTT. Amino acids: CAIRDEGQGNAEAFF.

This clone was detected only once. This sequence joins TRBV11-2 and TRBJ1-2; 7 nucleotides line up with TRBD1. V shed 5 bases and J 0 bases; nucleotides not matched to a gene: 6. The CDR3 runs 15 residues. Germline loops: CDR1 SGHAT, CDR2 FQNNGV. The CDR3 region has the DNA TGTGCCAGCAGCCCGACCGGGACAGCTAACTATGGCTACACCTTC. It specifies CASSPTGTANYGYTF. The full variable domain, completed using reference TRBV11-2 and TRBJ1-2, is EAGVAQSPRYKIIEKRQSVAFWCNPISGHATLYWYQQILGQGPKLLIQFQNNGVVDDSQLPKDRFSAERLKGVDSTLKIQPAKLEDSAVYLCASSPTGTANYGYTFGSGTRLTVV.

The CDR3 is CASSPAPGQGFEKLFF. CDR3 DNA: TGTGCCAGCAGCCCCGCTCCGGGACAGGGGTTTGAAAAACTGTTTTTT. The chain uses TRBV3-1 (or the pseudogene TRBV3-2) and TRBJ1-4; TRBD1 agrees at 10 bases. V was clipped by 4 bases and J by 7 bases; unmatched bases: 9. CDR1 and CDR2 from the germline V gene are LGHDT and YNNKEL (reference sequence). The CDR3 runs 16 residues.